This is a list of T cell receptor beta chains from one sample in a study of blood T cell repertoires in COVID-19. Here immunoSEQ multiplex PCR was the method, and the copy in TCRdb shows in-frame clones only, minus some. In the table there are fewer than 200,000 clones, less than 90% of which are singletons. Sequencing was carried out using PBMCs or T cells enriched from blood (not recorded which). These receptors originate from a woman aged 30 to 39 who had been exposed to COVID-19. Both conserved end residues are part of each CDR3. The D gene is left open where the match is weak. Size is stated for part of the rows, as once, few or many counts, or as a class when the clone is expanded.

J: TRBJ1-2
V: TRBV29-1
D: TRBD1
size: few
DNA: TGCAGCGTTGATCAGGAGGACAGGGAAGACTATGGCTACACCTTC
CDR3: CSVDQEDREDYGYTF

J: TRBJ2-7
V: TRBV9
D: TRBD2
size: .
DNA: TGTGCCAGCAGCGTAGGGCCTGGGGAGCGGGGGCCCCTCTACGAGCAGTACTTC
CDR3: CASSVGPGERGPLYEQYF

J: TRBJ2-3
V: TRBV11-2
D: TRBD2
size: .
DNA: TGTGCCAGCAGCTTAGTAAGGCGCCTAGCGGGGATTACAGATACGCAGTATTTT
CDR3: CASSLVRRLAGITDTQYF

J: TRBJ2-5
V: TRBV7-2
D: TRBD2
size: .
DNA: TGTGCCAGCAGCTTACGGCTAGCGGGGTCCCTGGAGACCCAGTACTTC
CDR3: CASSLRLAGSLETQYF

J: TRBJ2-3
V: TRBV6-6
D: TRBD2
size: .
DNA: TGTGCCAGCAGCTCCTTCCCGGGACTAGCGGGGGGGCCAGGAGATACGCAGTATTTT
CDR3: CASSSFPGLAGGPGDTQYF

J: TRBJ1-5
V: TRBV30
D: TRBD1
size: .
DNA: TGTGCCTGGACCCTCCCCGGACAGGTGGGCAATCAGCCCCAGCATTTT
CDR3: CAWTLPGQVGNQPQHF

J: TRBJ1-1
V: TRBV5-4
D: .
size: .
DNA: TGTGCCAGCAGCTTGGGGACGGACAGTAACACTGAAGCTTTCTTT
CDR3: CASSLGTDSNTEAFF

J: TRBJ2-3
V: TRBV2
D: TRBD2
size: once
DNA: TGTGCCAGCAGTGCCACGGGGGGGCGAAAGGGAACAGATACGCAGTATTTT
CDR3: CASSATGGRKGTDTQYF

J: TRBJ1-1
V: TRBV5-6
D: .
size: .
DNA: TGTGCCAGCAGTCCCCAGGGCGGCAACACTGAAGCTTTCTTT
CDR3: CASSPQGGNTEAFF

J: TRBJ2-7
V: TRBV7-9
D: .
size: .
DNA: TGTGCCAGCAGCTTAGATTTAGCTGGGGAGCAGTACTTC
CDR3: CASSLDLAGEQYF

J: TRBJ2-5
V: TRBV14
D: TRBD2
size: many
DNA: TGTGCCAGCAGCCAAGAGCGGGGGGGCCCCGAGACCCAGTACTTC
CDR3: CASSQERGGPETQYF

J: TRBJ1-5
V: TRBV12-3/TRBV12-4
D: TRBD1
size: .
DNA: TGTGCCAGCAGTGTGACAGGGTATCAGCCCCAGCATTTT
CDR3: CASSVTGYQPQHF

J: TRBJ1-5
V: TRBV5-8
D: TRBD1
size: .
DNA: TGTGCCAGCAGCGAGGGACAGGGAGGGGAGCCCCAGCATTTT
CDR3: CASSEGQGGEPQHF

J: TRBJ2-7
V: TRBV4-2
D: .
size: .
DNA: TGTGCCAGCAGCCAAGAGAGGCGGGGCGAGCAGTACTTC
CDR3: CASSQERRGEQYF

J: TRBJ2-2
V: TRBV6-5
D: .
size: .
DNA: TGTGCCCCCACCCTTTGGGGGGTGGGCACCGGGGAGCTGTTTTTT
CDR3: CAPTLWGVGTGELFF

J: TRBJ2-3
V: TRBV4-2
D: TRBD1
size: .
DNA: TGTGCCAGCTCAACCGGGACAGGGATTGATACGCAGTATTTT
CDR3: CASSTGTGIDTQYF

J: TRBJ1-2
V: TRBV6-2/TRBV6-3
D: TRBD1
size: .
DNA: TGTGCCAGCAGTTACAGGGGCGACAGGGACTACTATGGCTACACCTTC
CDR3: CASSYRGDRDYYGYTF

J: TRBJ1-2
V: TRBV28
D: TRBD1
size: .
DNA: TGTGCCAGCAGTTCCTCCCGGGACAGGGGAACGGACACCTTC
CDR3: CASSSSRDRGTDTF

J: TRBJ2-3
V: TRBV7-8
D: TRBD1
size: .
DNA: TGTGCCAGCAGCTTACGGGACAGGGGGCAAGCAGATACGCAGTATTTT
CDR3: CASSLRDRGQADTQYF

J: TRBJ2-5
V: TRBV25-1
D: TRBD2
size: .
DNA: TGTGCCAGCAGTTCTAGCGGCATGCAAGAGACCCAGTACTTC
CDR3: CASSSSGMQETQYF

J: TRBJ2-3
V: TRBV7-3
D: TRBD2
size: .
DNA: TGTGCCAGCAGCTTGATAGGCGGGGGGGCCACAGATACGCAGTATTTT
CDR3: CASSLIGGGATDTQYF

J: TRBJ1-2
V: TRBV10-3
D: .
size: once
DNA: TGTGCCATCAGACCAGGTTCCGGAGGGCTGTATGGCTACACCTTC
CDR3: CAIRPGSGGLYGYTF

J: TRBJ1-2
V: TRBV25-1
D: .
size: .
DNA: TGTGCCAGCAGTGAAACGGGGGGGGCTGGCTACACCTTC
CDR3: CASSETGGAGYTF

J: TRBJ1-5
V: TRBV6-7
D: .
size: .
DNA: TGTGCCAGCAGCCGACCCGGGAGGAGGGGGGGTCGGAACCAGCCCCAGCATTTT
CDR3: CASSRPGRRGGRNQPQHF

J: TRBJ2-7
V: TRBV5-1
D: .
size: .
DNA: TGCGCCAGCAGCTTGGGTACAGGGTTGAACGAGCAGTACTTC
CDR3: CASSLGTGLNEQYF

J: TRBJ1-1
V: TRBV10-3
D: TRBD1
size: .
DNA: TGTGCCATCAGTTCGGGACAGGGGAGCACTGAAGCTTTCTTT
CDR3: CAISSGQGSTEAFF

J: TRBJ1-5
V: TRBV19
D: TRBD1
size: .
DNA: TGTGCCAGTCGAGCTAGACAGGGGGGAAATCAGCCCCAGCATTTT
CDR3: CASRARQGGNQPQHF

J: TRBJ2-7
V: TRBV9
D: .
size: .
DNA: TGTGCCAGCAGCGTAGCTGGGCAGTCTTACGAGCAGTACTTC
CDR3: CASSVAGQSYEQYF

J: TRBJ2-5
V: TRBV2
D: TRBD2
size: .
DNA: TGTGCCAGCAGTGTGCTAGCGGGGGGGACCTTTCAAGAGACCCAGTACTTC
CDR3: CASSVLAGGTFQETQYF

J: TRBJ1-1
V: TRBV19
D: TRBD1
size: .
DNA: TGTGCCAGTGACGCAACTACAGGGGAGAGTGAAGCTTTCTTT
CDR3: CASDATTGESEAFF

J: TRBJ1-4
V: TRBV11-2
D: TRBD1
size: .
DNA: TGTGCCAGCAGCTCTGACAGGGGAGAGGAAAAACTGTTTTTT
CDR3: CASSSDRGEEKLFF

J: TRBJ1-2
V: TRBV25-1
D: TRBD1
size: .
DNA: TGTGCCAGTTCAGGGGGATACTATGGCTACACCTTC
CDR3: CASSGGYYGYTF

J: TRBJ1-6
V: TRBV4-1
D: .
size: .
DNA: TGCGCCAGCAGCCAAGCTGGCAGGGCCAATTCACCCCTCCACTTT
CDR3: CASSQAGRANSPLHF

J: TRBJ2-2
V: TRBV18
D: .
size: .
DNA: TGTGCCAGCTCACCACCAGGGGGAACACCCGGGGAGCTGTTTTTT
CDR3: CASSPPGGTPGELFF

J: TRBJ1-2
V: TRBV7-8
D: .
size: .
DNA: TGTGCCAGCAGCTTAGTAGGAGGGACCGGGGGTGCCCCATATGGCTACACCTTC
CDR3: CASSLVGGTGGAPYGYTF

J: TRBJ1-2
V: TRBV27
D: TRBD1
size: .
DNA: TGTGCCAGCAGTACCTCCCAGGGGGCAGTCTCTGGCTACACCTTC
CDR3: CASSTSQGAVSGYTF

J: TRBJ2-5
V: TRBV10-1
D: TRBD1
size: .
DNA: TGCGCCAGCAGTGAGGCGGGACAGGGTAGAGAGACCCAGTACTTC
CDR3: CASSEAGQGRETQYF

J: TRBJ2-2
V: TRBV9
D: .
size: .
DNA: TGTGCCAGCAGCGTGCGTACCGGGGAGCTGTTTTTT
CDR3: CASSVRTGELFF

J: TRBJ1-6
V: TRBV10-3
D: TRBD1
size: once
DNA: TGTGCCATCAGTGAAAAGGGGACAGGGGATTCACCCCTCCACTTT
CDR3: CAISEKGTGDSPLHF

J: TRBJ1-5
V: TRBV7-6
D: TRBD1
size: .
DNA: TGTGCCAGCAGCTTAGCTCAGGGGGCTAATCAGCCCCAGCATTTT
CDR3: CASSLAQGANQPQHF

J: TRBJ1-1
V: TRBV10-1
D: .
size: once
DNA: TGCGCCAGCAGTGAGTCATTAGGAGTTGAAGCTTTCTTT
CDR3: CASSESLGVEAFF

J: TRBJ2-1
V: TRBV5-1
D: TRBD1
size: .
DNA: TGCGCCAGCAGCCATCGGACAGGGCAAGGGGACAATGAGCAGTTCTTC
CDR3: CASSHRTGQGDNEQFF

J: TRBJ1-2
V: TRBV19
D: TRBD1
size: .
DNA: TGTGCCAGTAGTAAGACGACAGGGCTCGGCTACACCTTC
CDR3: CASSKTTGLGYTF

J: TRBJ1-2
V: TRBV6-4
D: .
size: .
DNA: TGTGCCAGCAGTACGACGTACGGGGGATTAGGTGGCTACACCTTC
CDR3: CASSTTYGGLGGYTF

J: TRBJ1-4
V: TRBV14
D: .
size: once
DNA: TGTGCCAGCAGCCAAATAAATGAAAAACTGTTTTTT
CDR3: CASSQINEKLFF

J: TRBJ2-6
V: TRBV19
D: .
size: .
DNA: TGTGCCAGTAGTCTCGCTGCGGGGGCCAACGTCCTGACTTTC
CDR3: CASSLAAGANVLTF

J: TRBJ1-1
V: TRBV3-1/TRBV3-2
D: TRBD1
size: .
DNA: TGTGCCAGCAGCCAAGATTTTTTATCAGGGGGCGGATCTTTCTTT
CDR3: CASSQDFLSGGGSFF

J: TRBJ1-2
V: TRBV19
D: TRBD1
size: .
DNA: TGTGCCAGTAGTATTGGGACAGGGGGTGGCTACACCTTC
CDR3: CASSIGTGGGYTF

J: TRBJ2-2
V: TRBV6-4
D: .
size: few
DNA: TGTGCCAGCAGTCCCGGGACTTCTCCCACCGGGGAGCTGTTTTTT
CDR3: CASSPGTSPTGELFF